This T cell receptor beta chain was obtained from a study of blood T cell repertoires in COVID-19. On the study more broadly: PBMCs, B-cell-depleted T cells, or T cells provided the cDNA or gDNA that made up the material.

Germline-derived CDR1 and CDR2 are LGHNA and YSLEER. Trimming took 2 bases from V and 0 from J, leaving 9 bases between them. The CDR3 covers 15 residues. Assay: immunoSEQ multiplex PCR; the TCRdb copy retains only in-frame clones and omits some. Of approximately 300,000 clones listed, around 90% are singletons. This rearrangement joins TRBV4-3 to TRBJ2-3; D gene unclear. This TCR was sampled from a man between 18 and 29 years old with active or convalescent COVID-19. The sequencing sample was made of peripheral blood. The CDR3 DNA reads TGCGCCAGCAGCCAAACGTCAGCGAGCACAGATACGCAGTATTTT. It is translated as CASSQTSASTDTQYF.